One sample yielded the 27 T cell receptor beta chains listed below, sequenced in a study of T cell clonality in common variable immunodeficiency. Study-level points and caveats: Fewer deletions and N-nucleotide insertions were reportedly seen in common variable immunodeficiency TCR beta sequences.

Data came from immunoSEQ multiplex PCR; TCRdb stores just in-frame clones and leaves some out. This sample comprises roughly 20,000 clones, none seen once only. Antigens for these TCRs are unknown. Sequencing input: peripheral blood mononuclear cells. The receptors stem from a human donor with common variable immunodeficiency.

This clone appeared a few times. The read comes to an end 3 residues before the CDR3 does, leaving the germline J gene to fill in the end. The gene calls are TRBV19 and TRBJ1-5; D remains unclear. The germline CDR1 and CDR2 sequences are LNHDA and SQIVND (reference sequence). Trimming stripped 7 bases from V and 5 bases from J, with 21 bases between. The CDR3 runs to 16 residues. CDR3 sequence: CASTSPRGQIDQPQHF. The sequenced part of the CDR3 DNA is TGTGCCAGTACCTCCCCGAGAGGCCAGATTGATCAGCCC.

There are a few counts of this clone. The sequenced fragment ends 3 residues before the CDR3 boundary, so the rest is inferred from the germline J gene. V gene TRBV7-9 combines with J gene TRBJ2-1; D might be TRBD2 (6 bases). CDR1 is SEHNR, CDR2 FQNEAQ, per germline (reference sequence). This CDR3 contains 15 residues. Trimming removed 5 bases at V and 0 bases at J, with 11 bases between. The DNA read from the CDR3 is TGTGCCAGCAGCCCCACTAGCCCCTCCTACAATGAG. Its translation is CASSPTSPSYNE. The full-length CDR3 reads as CASSPTSPSYNEQFF.

The CDR3 DNA, read in part, is TGTGCCAGTAGTATAGCCCCGAGGACCGGGGAG. Its protein is CASSIAPRTGE. The whole CDR3 is CASSIAPRTGELFF. V and J are TRBV19 and TRBJ2-2; D gene uncertain. The CDR3 end lies 3 residues beyond the end of the read and is filled in from the germline J gene. The germline V gene encodes CDR1 LNHDA and CDR2 SQIVND (reference sequence). Trimming removed 1 base at V and 5 bases at J, with 8 bases between. This CDR3 comprises 14 residues.

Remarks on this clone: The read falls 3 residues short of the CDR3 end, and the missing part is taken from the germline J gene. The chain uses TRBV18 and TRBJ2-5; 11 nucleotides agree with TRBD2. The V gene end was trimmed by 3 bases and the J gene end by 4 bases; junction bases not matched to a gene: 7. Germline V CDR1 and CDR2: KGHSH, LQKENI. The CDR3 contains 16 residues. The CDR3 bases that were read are TGTGCCAGCTCACCGAAACTAGCGGGAGCTGGAGAGACC. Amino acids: CASSPKLAGAGET. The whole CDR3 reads CASSPKLAGAGETQYF.

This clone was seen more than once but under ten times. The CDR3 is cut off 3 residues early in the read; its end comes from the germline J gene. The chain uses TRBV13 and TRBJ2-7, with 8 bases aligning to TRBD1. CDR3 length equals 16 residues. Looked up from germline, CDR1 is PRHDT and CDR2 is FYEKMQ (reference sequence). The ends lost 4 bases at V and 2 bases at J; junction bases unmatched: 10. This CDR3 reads CASSSQGTGPAYEQYF. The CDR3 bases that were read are TGTGCCAGCAGCTCACAGGGGACAGGTCCGGCCTACGAG.

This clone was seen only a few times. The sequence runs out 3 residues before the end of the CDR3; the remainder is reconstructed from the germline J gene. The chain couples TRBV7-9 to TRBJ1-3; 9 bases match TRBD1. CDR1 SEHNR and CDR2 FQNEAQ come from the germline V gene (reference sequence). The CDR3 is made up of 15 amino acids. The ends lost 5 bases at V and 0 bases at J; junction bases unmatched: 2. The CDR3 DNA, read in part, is TGTGCCAGCAGCCTGACAGGGGGCTCTGGAAACACC. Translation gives CASSLTGGSGNT. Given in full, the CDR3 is CASSLTGGSGNTIYF.

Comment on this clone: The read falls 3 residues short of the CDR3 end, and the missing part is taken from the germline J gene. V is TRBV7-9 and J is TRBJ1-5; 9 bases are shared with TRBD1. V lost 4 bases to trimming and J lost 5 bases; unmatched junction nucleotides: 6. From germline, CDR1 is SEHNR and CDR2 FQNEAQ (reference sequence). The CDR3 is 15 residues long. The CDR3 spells CASSSLTGGYQPQHF. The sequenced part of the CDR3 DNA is TGTGCCAGCAGCTCTCTGACAGGGGGGTATCAGCCC.

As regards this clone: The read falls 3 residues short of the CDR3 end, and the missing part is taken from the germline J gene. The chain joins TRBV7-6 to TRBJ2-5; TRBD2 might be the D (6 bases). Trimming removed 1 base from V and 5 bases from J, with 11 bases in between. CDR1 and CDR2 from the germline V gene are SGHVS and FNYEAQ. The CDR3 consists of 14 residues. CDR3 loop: CASSLVGGGETQYF. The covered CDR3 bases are TGTGCCAGCAGCTTAGTTGGTGGAGGGGAGACC. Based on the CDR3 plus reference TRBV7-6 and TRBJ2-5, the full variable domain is GAGVSQSPRYKVTKRGQDVALRCDPISGHVSLYWYRQALGQGPEFLTYFNYEAQQDKSGLPNDRFSAERPEGSISTLTIQRTEQRDSAMYRCASSLVGGGETQYFGPGTRLLVL.

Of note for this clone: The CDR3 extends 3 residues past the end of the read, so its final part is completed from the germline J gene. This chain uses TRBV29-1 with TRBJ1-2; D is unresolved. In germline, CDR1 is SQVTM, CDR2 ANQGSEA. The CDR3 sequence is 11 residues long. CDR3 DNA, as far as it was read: TGCAGCGTTGCGGGGATAGGGGGC. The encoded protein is CSVAGIGG. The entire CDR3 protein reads CSVAGIGGYTF.

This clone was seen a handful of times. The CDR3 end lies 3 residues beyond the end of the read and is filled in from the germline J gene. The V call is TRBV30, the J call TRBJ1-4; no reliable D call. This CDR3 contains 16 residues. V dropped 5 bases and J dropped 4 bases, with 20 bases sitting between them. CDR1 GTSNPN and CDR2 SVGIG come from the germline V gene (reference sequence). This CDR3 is CAWGPGKTRLNEKLFF. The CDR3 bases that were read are TGTGCCTGGGGTCCGGGAAAAACTAGGCTTAATGAAAAA.

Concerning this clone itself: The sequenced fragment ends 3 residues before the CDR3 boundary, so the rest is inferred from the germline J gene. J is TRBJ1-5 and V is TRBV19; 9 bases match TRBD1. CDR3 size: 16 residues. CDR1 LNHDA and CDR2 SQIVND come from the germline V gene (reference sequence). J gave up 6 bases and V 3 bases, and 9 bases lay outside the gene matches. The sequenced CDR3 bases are TGTGCCAGTAGTATTTCGGCGGGACAGGGATTTCAGCCC. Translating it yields CASSISAGQGFQP. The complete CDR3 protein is CASSISAGQGFQPQHF.

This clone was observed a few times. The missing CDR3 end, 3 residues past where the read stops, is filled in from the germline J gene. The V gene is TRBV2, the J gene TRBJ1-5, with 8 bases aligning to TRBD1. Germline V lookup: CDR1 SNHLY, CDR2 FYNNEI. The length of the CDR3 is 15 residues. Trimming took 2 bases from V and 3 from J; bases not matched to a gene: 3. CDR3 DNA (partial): TGTGCCAGCAGTGAATTGGGACAGGCCAATCAGCCC. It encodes CASSELGQANQP. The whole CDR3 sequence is CASSELGQANQPQHF. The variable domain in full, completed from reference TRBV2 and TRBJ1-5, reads EPEVTQTPSHQVTQMGQEVILRCVPISNHLYFYWYRQILGQKVEFLVSFYNNEISEKSEIFDDQFSVERPDGSNFTLKIRSTKLEDSAMYFCASSELGQANQPQHFGDGTRLSIL.

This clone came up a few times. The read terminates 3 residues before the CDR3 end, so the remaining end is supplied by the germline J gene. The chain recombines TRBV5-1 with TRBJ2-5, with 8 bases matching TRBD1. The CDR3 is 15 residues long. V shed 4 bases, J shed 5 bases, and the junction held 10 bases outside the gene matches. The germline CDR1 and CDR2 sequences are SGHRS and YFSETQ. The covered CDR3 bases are TGCGCCAGCAGCCGGAGGGAAAGACAGGGGGAGACC. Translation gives CASSRRERQGET. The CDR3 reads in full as CASSRRERQGETQYF.

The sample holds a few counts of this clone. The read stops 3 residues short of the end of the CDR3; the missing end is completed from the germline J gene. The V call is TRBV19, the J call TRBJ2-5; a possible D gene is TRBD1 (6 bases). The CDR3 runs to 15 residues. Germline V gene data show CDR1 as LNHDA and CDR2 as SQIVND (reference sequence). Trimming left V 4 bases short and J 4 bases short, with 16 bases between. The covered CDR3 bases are TGTGCCAGTAGTACCCAGAGCTGGGGGCGAGAGACC. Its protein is CASSTQSWGRET. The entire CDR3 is CASSTQSWGRETQYF.

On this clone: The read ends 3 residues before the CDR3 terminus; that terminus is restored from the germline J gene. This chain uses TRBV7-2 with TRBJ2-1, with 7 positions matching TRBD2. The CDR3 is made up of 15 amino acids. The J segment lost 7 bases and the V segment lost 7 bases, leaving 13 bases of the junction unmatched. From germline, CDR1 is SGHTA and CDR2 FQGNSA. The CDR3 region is CASTPTSAPGNEQFF. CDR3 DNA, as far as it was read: TGTGCCAGCACCCCTACTAGCGCCCCAGGGAATGAG. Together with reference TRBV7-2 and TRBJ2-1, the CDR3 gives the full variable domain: GAGVSQSPSNKVTEKGKDVELRCDPISGHTALYWYRQSLGQGLEFLIYFQGNSAPDKSGLPSDRFSAERTGGSVSTLTIQRTQQEDSAVYLCASTPTSAPGNEQFFGPGTRLTVL.

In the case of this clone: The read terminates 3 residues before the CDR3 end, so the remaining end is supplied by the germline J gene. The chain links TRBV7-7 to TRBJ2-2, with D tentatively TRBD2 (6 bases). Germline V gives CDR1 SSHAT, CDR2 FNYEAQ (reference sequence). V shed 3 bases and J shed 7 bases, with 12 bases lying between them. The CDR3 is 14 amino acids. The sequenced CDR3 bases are TGTGCCAGCAGCTTGGGCGGCGGGGTCGGGGAG. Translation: CASSLGGGVGE. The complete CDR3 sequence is CASSLGGGVGELFF.

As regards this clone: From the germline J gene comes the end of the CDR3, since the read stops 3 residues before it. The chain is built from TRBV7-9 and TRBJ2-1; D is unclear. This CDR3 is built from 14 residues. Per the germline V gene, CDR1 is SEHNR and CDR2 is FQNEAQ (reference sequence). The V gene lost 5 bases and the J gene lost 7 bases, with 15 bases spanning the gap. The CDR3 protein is CASSVGGQGNEQFF. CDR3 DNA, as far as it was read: TGTGCCAGCAGCGTAGGCGGCCAAGGAAATGAG. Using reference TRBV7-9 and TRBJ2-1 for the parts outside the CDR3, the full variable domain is DTGVSQNPRHKITKRGQNVTFRCDPISEHNRLYWYRQTLGQGPEFLTYFQNEAQLEKSRLLSDRFSAERPKGSFSTLEIQRTEQGDSAMYLCASSVGGQGNEQFFGPGTRLTVL.

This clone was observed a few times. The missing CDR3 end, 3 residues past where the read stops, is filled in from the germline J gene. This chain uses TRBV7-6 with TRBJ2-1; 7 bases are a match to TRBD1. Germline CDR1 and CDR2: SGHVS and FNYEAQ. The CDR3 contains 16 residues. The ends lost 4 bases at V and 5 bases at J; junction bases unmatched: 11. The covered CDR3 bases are TGTGCCAGCAGCTCCACAGGGACAGAGACTAACAATGAG. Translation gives CASSSTGTETNNE. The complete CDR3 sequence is CASSSTGTETNNEQFF. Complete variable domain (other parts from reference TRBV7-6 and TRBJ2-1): GAGVSQSPRYKVTKRGQDVALRCDPISGHVSLYWYRQALGQGPEFLTYFNYEAQQDKSGLPNDRFSAERPEGSISTLTIQRTEQRDSAMYRCASSSTGTETNNEQFFGPGTRLTVL.

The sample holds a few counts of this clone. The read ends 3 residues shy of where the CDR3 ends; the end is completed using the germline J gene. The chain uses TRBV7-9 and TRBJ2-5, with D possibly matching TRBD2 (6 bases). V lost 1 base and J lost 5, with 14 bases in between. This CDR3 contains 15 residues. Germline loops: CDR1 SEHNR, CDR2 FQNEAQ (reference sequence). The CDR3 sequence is CASSLGGGARETQYF. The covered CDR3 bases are TGTGCCAGCAGCTTAGGAGGCGGGGCGCGGGAGACC.

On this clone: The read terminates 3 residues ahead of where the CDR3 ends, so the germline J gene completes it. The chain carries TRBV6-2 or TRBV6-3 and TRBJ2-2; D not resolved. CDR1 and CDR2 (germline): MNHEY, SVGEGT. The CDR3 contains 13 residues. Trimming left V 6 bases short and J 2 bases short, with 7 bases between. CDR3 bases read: TGTGCCAGCAGACACACAAACACCGGGGAG. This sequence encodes CASRHTNTGE. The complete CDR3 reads CASRHTNTGELFF.

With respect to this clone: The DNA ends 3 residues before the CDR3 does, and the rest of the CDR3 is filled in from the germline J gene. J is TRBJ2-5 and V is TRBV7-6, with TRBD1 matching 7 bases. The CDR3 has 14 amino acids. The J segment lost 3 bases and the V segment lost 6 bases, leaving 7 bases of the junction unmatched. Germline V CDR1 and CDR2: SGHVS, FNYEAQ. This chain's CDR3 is CASSKGTEKETQYF. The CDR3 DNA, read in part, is TGTGCCAGCAGTAAAGGGACAGAGAAAGAGACC.

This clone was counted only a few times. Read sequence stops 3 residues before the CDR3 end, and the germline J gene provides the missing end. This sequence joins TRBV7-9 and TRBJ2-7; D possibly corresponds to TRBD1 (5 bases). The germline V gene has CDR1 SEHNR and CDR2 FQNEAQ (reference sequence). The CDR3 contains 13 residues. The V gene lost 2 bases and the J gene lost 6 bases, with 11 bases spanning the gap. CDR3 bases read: TGTGCCAGCAGCTTAACAGGCTCTGGCGAG. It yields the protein CASSLTGSGE. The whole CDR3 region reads CASSLTGSGEQYF.

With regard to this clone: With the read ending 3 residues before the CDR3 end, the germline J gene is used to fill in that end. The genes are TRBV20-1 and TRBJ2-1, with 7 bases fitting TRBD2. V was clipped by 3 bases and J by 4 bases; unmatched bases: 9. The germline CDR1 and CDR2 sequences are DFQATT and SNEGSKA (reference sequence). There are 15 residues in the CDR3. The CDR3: CSARTAGDFYNEQFF. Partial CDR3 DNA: TGCAGTGCTAGGACGGCGGGGGATTTTTACAATGAG.

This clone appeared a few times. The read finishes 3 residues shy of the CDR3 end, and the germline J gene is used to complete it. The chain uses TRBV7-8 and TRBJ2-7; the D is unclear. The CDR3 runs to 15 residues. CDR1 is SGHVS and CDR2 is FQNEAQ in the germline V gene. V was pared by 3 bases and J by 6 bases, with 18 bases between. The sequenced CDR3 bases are TGTGCCAGCAGCTTGCATAGGGTTGGGCGAAGCGAG. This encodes CASSLHRVGRSE. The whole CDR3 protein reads CASSLHRVGRSEQYF.

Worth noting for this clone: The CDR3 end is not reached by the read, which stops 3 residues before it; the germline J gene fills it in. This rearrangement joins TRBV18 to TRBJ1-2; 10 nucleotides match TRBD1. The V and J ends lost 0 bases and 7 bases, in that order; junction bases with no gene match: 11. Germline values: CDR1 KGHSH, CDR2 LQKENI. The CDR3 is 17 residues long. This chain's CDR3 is CASSPPRDRGLSVGYTF. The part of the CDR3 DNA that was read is TGTGCCAGCTCACCACCGAGAGACAGGGGGCTGAGCGTTGGC. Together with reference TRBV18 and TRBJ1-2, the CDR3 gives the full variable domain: NAGVMQNPRHLVRRRGQEARLRCSPMKGHSHVYWYRQLPEEGLKFMVYLQKENIIDESGMPKERFSAEFPKEGPSILRIQQVVRGDSAAYFCASSPPRDRGLSVGYTFGSGTRLTVV.

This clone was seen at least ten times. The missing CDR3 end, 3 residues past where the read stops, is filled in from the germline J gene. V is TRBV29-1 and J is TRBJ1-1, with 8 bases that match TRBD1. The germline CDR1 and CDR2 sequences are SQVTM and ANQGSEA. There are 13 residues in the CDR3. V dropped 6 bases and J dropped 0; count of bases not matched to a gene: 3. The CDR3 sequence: CSVQGAMNTEAFF. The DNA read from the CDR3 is TGCAGCGTCCAGGGGGCCATGAACACTGAA.

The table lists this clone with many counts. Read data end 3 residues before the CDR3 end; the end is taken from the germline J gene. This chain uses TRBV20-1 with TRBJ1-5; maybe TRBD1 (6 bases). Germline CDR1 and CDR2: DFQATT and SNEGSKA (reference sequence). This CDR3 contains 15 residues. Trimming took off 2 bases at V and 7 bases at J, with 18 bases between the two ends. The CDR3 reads CSARTTGGQEQPQHF. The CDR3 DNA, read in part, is TGCAGTGCTAGAACGACAGGAGGCCAAGAACAGCCC.